This TCR beta chain was recorded in a study of Ad26.COV2.S vaccination and SARS-CoV-2 variants. As for the study in general: The donor was enrolled in the Ad26.COV2.S arm of the COV1001 trial. Ad26.COV2.S given intramuscularly, once or twice 56 days apart.

The method was immunoSEQ multiplex PCR; TCRdb's version includes in-frame clones alone and lacks a portion of them. This table has 400,000 to 500,000 clones, approximately 92% appearing once. Treatment denoted: about 20 received Ad26.COV2.S at low or high dose, single or two shots; several received placebo; per-sample allocation not given. All samples were drawn on day 63, counting from the first vaccine or placebo injection. V was pared by 0 bases and J by 1 base, with 16 bases between. The CDR3 totals 18 residues. In germline, CDR1 is SGHTA, CDR2 FQGTGA. V gene TRBV7-3 combines with J gene TRBJ1-3, with a weak D call TRBD1 (5 bases). The sample consisted of peripheral blood, taken in a trial of Ad26.COV2.S vaccine versus placebo. This TCR derives from a person between 18 and 65 years old who received the Ad26.COV2.S COVID-19 vaccine or a placebo. CDR3 bases: TGTGCCAGCAGCTTAACGGGGCCCGGGACGGCTTCTGGAAACACCATATATTTT. Amino acids: CASSLTGPGTASGNTIYF. Complete variable domain (other parts from reference TRBV7-3 and TRBJ1-3): GAGVSQTPSNKVTEKGKYVELRCDPISGHTALYWYRQSLGQGPEFLIYFQGTGAADDSGLPNDRFFAVRPEGSVSTLKIQRTERGDSAVYLCASSLTGPGTASGNTIYFGEGSWLTVV.